Listed below are T cell receptor beta chains from one sample, sequenced in a study of cytomegalovirus exposure and HLA in healthy donors. Measured with immunoSEQ multiplex PCR; TCRdb has only the in-frame clones, and not every one. The sample shows 120,000 to 150,000 clones, approximately 72% of them seen only once. Sequencing was carried out using PBMCs. The receptor set was obtained from a man aged 35-49 years in good health and CMV-seronegative. CDR3s include the opening cysteine and the closing phenylalanine or tryptophan. A D gene is named only where the DNA matches it firmly. Only part of the rows carry a size: once, few, many, or a class if the clone is expanded.

V gene: TRBV4-3
J gene: TRBJ2-1
clone size: .
D gene: TRBD1
CDR3 DNA: TGCGCCAGCAGCCCTGGGACAGCAAACAATGAGCAGTTCTTC
CDR3 protein: CASSPGTANNEQFF

V gene: TRBV11-2
J gene: TRBJ1-1
clone size: .
D gene: .
CDR3 DNA: TGTGCCAGCAGCATAGGACGGGGTTGGGGCACTGAAGCTTTCTTT
CDR3 protein: CASSIGRGWGTEAFF

V gene: TRBV4-1
J gene: TRBJ1-3
clone size: .
D gene: TRBD1
CDR3 DNA: TGCGCCAGCAGCCAGACAGGGTCTGGAAACACCATATATTTT
CDR3 protein: CASSQTGSGNTIYF

V gene: TRBV5-6
J gene: TRBJ2-1
clone size: few
D gene: .
CDR3 DNA: TGTGCCAGCAGCTTGGTACCTAGCCCCAATGAGCAGTTCTTC
CDR3 protein: CASSLVPSPNEQFF

V gene: TRBV2
J gene: TRBJ1-1
clone size: .
D gene: TRBD1
CDR3 DNA: TGTGCCAGCAGCGCACTACAGGGGGCCACTGAAGCTTTCTTT
CDR3 protein: CASSALQGATEAFF

V gene: TRBV7-6
J gene: TRBJ2-5
clone size: .
D gene: .
CDR3 DNA: TGTGCCAGCAGCTTTGCTGGCAGCCAAGAGACCCAGTACTTC
CDR3 protein: CASSFAGSQETQYF

V gene: TRBV6-1
J gene: TRBJ2-1
clone size: .
D gene: TRBD1
CDR3 DNA: TGTGCCAGCAGGATAAGAGACAGGGGAAACAATGAGCAGTTCTTC
CDR3 protein: CASRIRDRGNNEQFF

V gene: TRBV9
J gene: TRBJ1-2
clone size: .
D gene: TRBD1
CDR3 DNA: TGTGCCAGCAGTCCAGGGGGCAGCGGCTATGGCTACACCTTC
CDR3 protein: CASSPGGSGYGYTF

V gene: TRBV11-2
J gene: TRBJ2-3
clone size: .
D gene: .
CDR3 DNA: TGTGCCAGCGGAACCTCCCGACTAGTGGGAAGTCCGGATACGCAGTATTTT
CDR3 protein: CASGTSRLVGSPDTQYF

V gene: TRBV7-9
J gene: TRBJ2-1
clone size: .
D gene: .
CDR3 DNA: TGTGCCAGCAGCTTAGGGGGGGATGAGCAGTTCTTC
CDR3 protein: CASSLGGDEQFF

V gene: TRBV13
J gene: TRBJ2-7
clone size: once
D gene: TRBD2
CDR3 DNA: TGTGCCAGCAGTCCCCTCACGACTAGCGGGACCTACGAGCAGTACTTC
CDR3 protein: CASSPLTTSGTYEQYF

V gene: TRBV10-3
J gene: TRBJ2-5
clone size: few
D gene: TRBD1
CDR3 DNA: TGTGCCATCAGCCTCGGGACAGGGGGCGAGGGGACCCAGTACTTC
CDR3 protein: CAISLGTGGEGTQYF

V gene: TRBV6-1
J gene: TRBJ1-6
clone size: medium-sized
D gene: TRBD1
CDR3 DNA: TGTGCCAGCAGTGAAGGTCAGGGGGCATCACCCCTCCACTTT
CDR3 protein: CASSEGQGASPLHF

V gene: TRBV5-1
J gene: TRBJ2-1
clone size: .
D gene: .
CDR3 DNA: TGCGCCAGCAGCTTTGCATCTGCCGGGGGGCCGAATGAGCAGTTCTTC
CDR3 protein: CASSFASAGGPNEQFF

V gene: TRBV10-3
J gene: TRBJ1-5
clone size: .
D gene: .
CDR3 DNA: TGCGCCATCAGTGAGTCCATTAACGGGACTCCCCATTTT
CDR3 protein: CAISESINGTPHF

V gene: TRBV29-1
J gene: TRBJ1-4
clone size: .
D gene: .
CDR3 DNA: TGCAGCGTCGGGGGAGATGAAAAACTGTTTTTT
CDR3 protein: CSVGGDEKLFF

V gene: TRBV5-1
J gene: TRBJ2-7
clone size: .
D gene: TRBD2
CDR3 DNA: TGCGCCAGCAGCCCCAGGACTAGCGGGTCCTACGAGCAGTACTTC
CDR3 protein: CASSPRTSGSYEQYF

V gene: TRBV5-8
J gene: TRBJ2-5
clone size: .
D gene: .
CDR3 DNA: TGTGCCAGCAGCTTGTCGGGGGTAGGCCAAGAGACCCAGTACTTC
CDR3 protein: CASSLSGVGQETQYF

V gene: TRBV27
J gene: TRBJ1-1
clone size: .
D gene: .
CDR3 DNA: TGTGCCAGCAGTTTCCGGGGGGGCACTGAAGCTTTCTTT
CDR3 protein: CASSFRGGTEAFF

V gene: TRBV7-9
J gene: TRBJ1-4
clone size: .
D gene: .
CDR3 DNA: TGTGCCAGCAGCCTCACCGACGGAGTTAATGATGAAAAACTGTTTTTT
CDR3 protein: CASSLTDGVNDEKLFF

V gene: TRBV9
J gene: TRBJ1-1
clone size: .
D gene: .
CDR3 DNA: TGTGCCAGCAGCGTAGGACAGACGAACACTGAAGCTTTCTTT
CDR3 protein: CASSVGQTNTEAFF

V gene: TRBV6-5
J gene: TRBJ1-4
clone size: few
D gene: TRBD1
CDR3 DNA: TGTGCCAGCAGTACGGACAGGGGGCTAGTTGAAAAACTGTTTTTT
CDR3 protein: CASSTDRGLVEKLFF

V gene: TRBV5-1
J gene: TRBJ1-4
clone size: .
D gene: TRBD1
CDR3 DNA: TGCGCCAGCAGCTTGCCCGGGACAGGGGTTGAAAAACTGTTTTTT
CDR3 protein: CASSLPGTGVEKLFF

V gene: TRBV15
J gene: TRBJ2-5
clone size: .
D gene: TRBD2
CDR3 DNA: TGTGCCACCAGCAGACCCGGGACTAGCAGACAAGAGACCCAGTACTTC
CDR3 protein: CATSRPGTSRQETQYF

V gene: TRBV30
J gene: TRBJ1-2
clone size: .
D gene: .
CDR3 DNA: TGTGCCTGGAGTGACGGGGACACCTCTAACTATGGCTACACCTTC
CDR3 protein: CAWSDGDTSNYGYTF

V gene: TRBV7-9
J gene: TRBJ2-7
clone size: .
D gene: TRBD1
CDR3 DNA: TGTGCCAGCACCCTCGGGGACAGGGCCTACGAGCAGTACTTC
CDR3 protein: CASTLGDRAYEQYF

V gene: TRBV9
J gene: TRBJ1-1
clone size: .
D gene: .
CDR3 DNA: TGTGCCAGCAGCGTGGGTGTGGGGATATGGGGCCAGGACACTGAAGCTTTCTTT
CDR3 protein: CASSVGVGIWGQDTEAFF

V gene: TRBV30
J gene: TRBJ1-5
clone size: .
D gene: TRBD1
CDR3 DNA: TGTGCCTGGAAGCCCCCCGGGACAGCTCTCAATCAGCCCCAGCATTTT
CDR3 protein: CAWKPPGTALNQPQHF

V gene: TRBV15
J gene: TRBJ1-4
clone size: few
D gene: .
CDR3 DNA: TGTGCCACCAGCAGGGACCGACAGCATCCCTGGTTTTTT
CDR3 protein: CATSRDRQHPWFF

V gene: TRBV14
J gene: TRBJ2-5
clone size: .
D gene: TRBD1
CDR3 DNA: TGTGCCAGCAGCCATCTGATCGGGACAGGGTCCGAGACCCAGTACTTC
CDR3 protein: CASSHLIGTGSETQYF

V gene: TRBV7-8
J gene: TRBJ2-1
clone size: .
D gene: .
CDR3 DNA: TGTGCCAGCAGCCTAAGCACCTATGAGCAGTTCTTC
CDR3 protein: CASSLSTYEQFF

V gene: TRBV7-2
J gene: TRBJ2-7
clone size: few
D gene: .
CDR3 DNA: TGTGCCAGCAGCATGACCTCCGCATCGCGGGAGCAGTACTTC
CDR3 protein: CASSMTSASREQYF

V gene: TRBV2
J gene: TRBJ1-2
clone size: .
D gene: .
CDR3 DNA: TGTGCCAGCCGACCCCTCGCGGGGGCAGGTGGCTACACCTTC
CDR3 protein: CASRPLAGAGGYTF